This T cell receptor beta chain was sequenced in a study of blood T cell repertoires in COVID-19. Study details: Sites in the United States, Italy and Spain provided acute and convalescent COVID-19 samples. Sample material is recorded as cDNA or gDNA derived from T cells, B-cell-depleted T cells, or PBMCs.

This clone appeared a single time. J gave up 6 bases and V 3 bases, and 12 bases lay outside the gene matches. Per the germline V gene, CDR1 is WNHNN and CDR2 is SYGVQD (reference sequence). The CDR3 totals 16 residues. Original methodology: Using reference gene primer amplification, nucleated cell counts were estimated. Sequenced by immunoSEQ multiplex PCR; TCRdb stores in-frame clones only, minus some. That table supplies the V and J calls and clone size; D and trimming were determined from the DNA. This sample has over 350,000 clones, with roughly 91% found just once. The material sequenced was peripheral blood. V is TRBV10-1 and J is TRBJ2-7; 9 bases align to TRBD1. The sequence was obtained from a woman aged 30 to 39 with acute or convalescent COVID-19. The CDR3 sequence: CASSEVWTGETAEQYF. Here the CDR3 DNA reads TGCGCCAGCAGTGAAGTCTGGACAGGGGAGACGGCCGAGCAGTACTTC.